The 24 T cell receptor beta chains listed next were all sequenced from one sample in a study of PD-L1 blockade in urothelial cancer. Only in-frame clones appear in the TCRdb table, and some are missing; sequencing was by immunoSEQ multiplex PCR. The sample shows fewer than 75,000 clones, under 90% of them seen only once. Time point of the sample: pretreatment peripheral blood. The sample here was PBMCs, taken around atezolizumab (anti-PD-L1) treatment. These receptors were taken from a man in his 70s with urothelial cancer.

The V and J genes are TRBV7-8 and TRBJ1-1, with a tentative D call TRBD1 (5 bases). The CDR3 spans 15 residues. The germline CDR1 and CDR2 sequences are SGHVS and FQNEAQ. The germline V and J ends were trimmed by 5 bases and 3 bases, with 16 bases remaining between them. The CDR3: CASSITGGGYTEAFF. CDR3 nucleotide sequence: TGTGCCAGCAGCATAACCGGGGGAGGGTACACTGAAGCTTTCTTT.

The DNA for the CDR3 is TGTGCCTGGAGTGTAGGGGGACGGCGTGAAGCTTTCTTT. This sequence encodes CAWSVGGRREAFF. The chain combines TRBV30 with TRBJ1-1; a possible D gene is TRBD1 (6 bases). Germline loops: CDR1 GTSNPN, CDR2 SVGIG (reference sequence). Trimming left V 0 bases short and J 7 bases short, with 12 bases between. The CDR3 totals 13 residues.

Only a few counts were recorded for this clone. The chain carries TRBV27 and TRBJ1-1; D not resolved. Germline CDR1 is MNHEY and CDR2 is SMNVEV (reference sequence). V dropped 6 bases and J dropped 10 bases, with 18 bases sitting between them. The CDR3 is 13 residues long. This CDR3 is CASRGDRLSGAFF. Here the CDR3 DNA reads TGTGCCAGCAGAGGAGACCGTCTTAGCGGAGCTTTCTTT.

This sequence joins TRBV6-5 and TRBJ2-7, with 11 positions matching TRBD1. V lost 4 bases, J lost 7 bases, and 9 bases stayed unmatched. Germline assignment: CDR1 MNHEY and CDR2 SVGAGI. CDR3 size: 15 residues. In nucleotides, the CDR3 is TGTGCCAGCAGTTCCCTAGGACAGGGGGCGAGGGAGCAGTACTTC. It translates to CASSSLGQGAREQYF.

The rearrangement joins TRBV11-1 to TRBJ1-1, with no clear D. With 1 base removed from V and 2 bases from J, the gap between germline ends came to 14 bases. Germline CDR1 reads SGHAT; CDR2 reads FQDESV (reference sequence). CDR3 length: 16 residues. In DNA, the CDR3 is TGTGCCAGCAGCTTAGGTCGAGCCCAGGTAAACACTGAAGCTTTCTTT. It is translated as CASSLGRAQVNTEAFF.

The V gene is TRBV6-5, the J gene TRBJ2-4, with 11 bases matching TRBD1. Germline-derived CDR1 and CDR2 are MNHEY and SVGAGI. V shed 4 bases and J 7 bases; nucleotides not matched to a gene: 3. The CDR3 is made up of 14 amino acids. CDR3 amino acids: CASSSRDRGNIQYF. CDR3 sequence (DNA): TGTGCCAGCAGTTCGAGGGACAGGGGGAACATTCAGTACTTC.

Only a few counts were recorded for this clone. The chain joins TRBV5-1 to TRBJ1-4; D is unresolved. Looked up from germline, CDR1 is SGHRS and CDR2 is YFSETQ. The CDR3 has 14 amino acids. Between the trimmed V and J ends, which lost 0 bases and 8 bases, there was a span of 11 bases. CDR3 region: CASSLDGVREKLFF. In DNA, the CDR3 is TGCGCCAGCAGCTTGGACGGGGTACGGGAAAAACTGTTTTTT.

The chain joins TRBV5-8 to TRBJ2-3, with 8 bases that match TRBD1. In germline, CDR1 is SGHTS, CDR2 YDEGEE. The trim removed 3 bases at V and 2 bases at J, leaving 5 bases unmatched. The CDR3 covers 15 residues. Here the CDR3 reads CASSWGQVYTDTQYF. As DNA, the CDR3 is TGTGCCAGCAGCTGGGGACAGGTTTACACAGATACGCAGTATTTT.

The rearrangement links TRBV30 to TRBJ2-2, with TRBD1 identical over 9 bases. The CDR3 runs to 15 residues. Looked up from germline, CDR1 is GTSNPN and CDR2 is SVGIG (reference sequence). The V gene end was trimmed by 2 bases and the J gene end by 1 base; junction bases not matched to a gene: 2. CDR3 DNA sequence: TGTGCCTGGAGTTTGGGACAGGGGAACACCGGGGAGCTGTTTTTT. Protein product: CAWSLGQGNTGELFF.

The chain couples TRBV6-1 to TRBJ2-7, with 8 bases fitting TRBD1. Germline assignment: CDR1 MNHNS and CDR2 SASEGT. The CDR3 contains 15 residues. V gave up 2 bases and J gave up 1 base; unmatched junction bases: 4. The DNA for the CDR3 is TGTGCCAGCAGTGAAATGGGGACAGGTTCCTACGAGCAGTACTTC. Translation: CASSEMGTGSYEQYF.

This clone was counted once. The V gene is TRBV7-8, the J gene TRBJ2-1, with D possibly being TRBD2 (6 bases). This CDR3 is 14 amino acids long. The germline V gene encodes CDR1 SGHVS and CDR2 FQNEAQ. Between the trimmed V and J ends, which lost 6 bases and 2 bases, there was a span of 11 bases. In DNA form, the CDR3 reads TGTGCCAGCAGGCGGGACGACACCTACAATGAGCAGTTCTTC. It yields the protein CASRRDDTYNEQFF.

The chain couples TRBV5-1 to TRBJ1-1; possibly TRBD1 for D (6 bases). The germline gives CDR1 SGHRS, CDR2 YFSETQ. The V gene lost 4 bases and the J gene lost 4 bases, with 14 bases spanning the gap. This CDR3 has 14 amino acids. The CDR3 sequence is CASSITGKGTEAFF. CDR3 bases: TGCGCCAGCAGCATTACAGGGAAAGGCACTGAAGCTTTCTTT.

J is TRBJ2-7 and V is TRBV4-2; TRBD1 matches 9 bases. The CDR3 totals 13 residues. Germline lookup yields CDR1 LGHNA and CDR2 YNFKEQ. V was pared by 3 bases and J by 7 bases, with 4 bases of the junction left unmatched. The CDR3 nucleotides are TGTGCCAGCAGCCAGGGAGGGACAGGGGAGCAGTACTTC. Its translation: CASSQGGTGEQYF.

The rearrangement links TRBV5-6 to TRBJ2-3; 8 bases align to TRBD2. The CDR3 spans 16 residues. Germline V gene lookup returns CDR1 SGHDT and CDR2 YYEEEE. With 3 bases clipped from V and 1 base from J, the junction kept 7 bases outside the gene matches. The CDR3 DNA follows: TGTGCCAGCAGCTCGGGAGGGTCTCTGGGCACAGATACGCAGTATTTT. Translated: CASSSGGSLGTDTQYF. Variable domain in full (rest from reference TRBV5-6 and TRBJ2-3): DAGVTQSPTHLIKTRGQQVTLRCSPKSGHDTVSWYQQALGQGPQFIFQYYEEEERQRGNFPDRFSGHQFPNYSSELNVNALLLGDSALYLCASSSGGSLGTDTQYFGPGTRLTVL.

V gene TRBV30 combines with J gene TRBJ1-1; D gene uncertain. V was shortened by 0 bases and J by 1 base, with 6 bases between the two germline ends. Looked up from germline, CDR1 is GTSNPN and CDR2 is SVGIG (reference sequence). This CDR3 region has 13 residues. CDR3 residues: CAWSVRGNTEAFF. CDR3 nucleotide sequence: TGTGCCTGGAGTGTACGAGGGAACACTGAAGCTTTCTTT. Full variable domain (outside the CDR3, taken from reference TRBV30 and TRBJ1-1): SQTIHQWPATLVQPVGSPLSLECTVEGTSNPNLYWYRQAAGRGLQLLFYSVGIGQISSEVPQNLSASRPQDRQFILSSKKLLLSDSGFYLCAWSVRGNTEAFFGQGTRLTVV.

The genes are TRBV7-8 and TRBJ2-5; TRBD2 aligns across 7 bases. Per germline, CDR1 SGHVS and CDR2 FQNEAQ. The trim removed 4 bases at V and 1 base at J, leaving 9 bases unmatched. This CDR3 comprises 16 residues. CDR3 nucleotide sequence: TGTGCCAGCAGCTCAACCTCCCTAGCGGCCCAAGAGACCCAGTACTTC. This gives the protein CASSSTSLAAQETQYF.

The J gene is TRBJ1-4, the V gene TRBV9, with a weak D call TRBD1 (5 bases). V was cut by 2 bases and J by 7 bases, with 12 bases left in between. Per germline, CDR1 SGDLS and CDR2 YYNGEE. The CDR3 is 14 residues long. Here the CDR3 DNA reads TGTGCCAGCAGCGTTACCGGTAGGGGTGAAAAACTGTTTTTT. Protein sequence: CASSVTGRGEKLFF.

The J gene is TRBJ1-4, the V gene TRBV10-3; D remains unclear. The CDR3 sequence is 14 residues long. Germline CDR1 ENHRY, CDR2 SYGVKD. V was shortened by 10 bases and J by 0 bases, with 12 bases between the two germline ends. Here the CDR3 DNA reads TGTGCCACCGCTAACACAGCAACTAATGAAAAACTGTTTTTT. This translates into CATANTATNEKLFF.

The rearrangement uses TRBV28 and TRBJ1-5; D unresolved. The V and J ends lost 3 bases and 7 bases respectively, with 10 bases between them. The germline V gene has CDR1 MDHEN and CDR2 SYDVKM. The CDR3 extends over 13 amino acids. The CDR3 loop is CASSFIARQPQHF. For the CDR3, the DNA is TGTGCCAGCAGTTTTATAGCTCGGCAGCCCCAGCATTTT.

This clone has a handful of counts. Other nucleotide sequences in the sample specify the same CDR3. J is TRBJ2-2 and V is TRBV30; 8 positions match TRBD1. V dropped 2 bases and J dropped 5; count of bases not matched to a gene: 4. The CDR3 extends over 14 amino acids. Germline V gene data show CDR1 as GTSNPN and CDR2 as SVGIG (reference sequence). CDR3 nucleotide sequence: TGTGCCTGGAGTTTCCAGGGGGCTACCGGGGAGCTGTTTTTT. Translating gives CAWSFQGATGELFF.

The chain recombines TRBV5-4 with TRBJ1-5; the D gene is possibly TRBD1 (6 bases). V gave up 4 bases and J gave up 9 bases, with 20 bases separating them. CDR3 length: 15 residues. In germline, CDR1 is SGHNT, CDR2 YYREEE (reference sequence). CDR3: CASSPGGGGQGPQHF. DNA of the CDR3: TGTGCCAGCAGCCCCGGAGGGGGGGGGCAAGGGCCCCAGCATTTT.

This sequence joins TRBV11-2 and TRBJ2-7; 7 bases line up with TRBD2. Trimming removed 4 bases from V and 3 bases from J; junction bases left unmatched: 9. Germline lookup yields CDR1 SGHAT and CDR2 FQNNGV. The CDR3 contains 15 residues. The CDR3 region is CASSSRLAEVYEQYF. The CDR3, as DNA: TGTGCCAGCAGCTCCAGGCTAGCGGAGGTCTACGAGCAGTACTTC.

This rearrangement joins TRBV5-5 to TRBJ1-4, with 9 positions matching TRBD1. The CDR3 totals 14 residues. Germline lookup yields CDR1 SGHKS and CDR2 YYEKEE (reference sequence). The trim removed 4 bases at V and 8 bases at J, leaving 6 bases unmatched. The CDR3 sequence: CASSLRQGGEKLFF. The CDR3 DNA reads TGTGCCAGCAGCCTACGACAGGGGGGGGAAAAACTGTTTTTT.

The rearrangement links TRBV6-1 to TRBJ2-5, with D tentatively TRBD1 (6 bases). The CDR3 is 13 amino acids. From germline, CDR1 is MNHNS and CDR2 SASEGT. V was cut by 6 bases and J by 5 bases, with 13 bases left in between. In DNA form, the CDR3 reads TGTGCCAGCAGGAAGAGGGGGATGGAGACCCAGTACTTC. Translating it yields CASRKRGMETQYF.